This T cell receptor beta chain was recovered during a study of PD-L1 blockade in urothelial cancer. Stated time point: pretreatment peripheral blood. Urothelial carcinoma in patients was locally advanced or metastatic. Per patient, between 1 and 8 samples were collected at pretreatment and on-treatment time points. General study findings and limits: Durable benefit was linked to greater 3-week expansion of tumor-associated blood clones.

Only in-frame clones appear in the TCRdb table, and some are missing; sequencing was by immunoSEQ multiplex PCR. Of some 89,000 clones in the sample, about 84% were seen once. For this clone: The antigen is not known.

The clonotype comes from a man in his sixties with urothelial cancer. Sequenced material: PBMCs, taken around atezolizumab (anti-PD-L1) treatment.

CDR3 DNA sequence: TGTGCCAGCAGCTTAAACCTGGAGACTGAAGCTTTCTTT. It codes for CASSLNLETEAFF. V gene TRBV7-3 combines with J gene TRBJ1-1, with D hard to call. The CDR3 is 13 amino acids. V shed 1 base and J shed 5 bases, with 8 bases lying between them. Per germline, CDR1 SGHTA and CDR2 FQGTGA.